The 12 T cell receptor beta chains in this list originate from one sample, sequenced in a study of cytomegalovirus exposure and HLA in healthy donors (dated 2017 in TCRdb). Preparation of the library involved the immunoSEQ multiplex PCR assay. The source is immuneACCESS, and TCRdb retained only in-frame sequences with V and J called. Part of the clones is not carried over; for the studies checked, unresolved V genes explain less than half of this, and the remainder is unexplained. This sample holds roughly 56,000 clones; roughly nine tenths were observed only once. Over 2% of the sample belongs to the ten largest clones. Sequencing was done on a sample of PBMCs. Receptors originate from a woman younger than 45 in good health and CMV-seronegative.

The chain joins TRBV4-3 to TRBJ2-3, with a weak D call TRBD2 (6 bases). V lost 4 bases, J lost 2 bases, and 10 bases lay in between. The length of the CDR3 is 14 residues. Germline V gene sequence: CDR1 LGHNA, CDR2 YSLEER. CDR3: CASSLGGVTDTQYF. The CDR3 region has the DNA TGCGCCAGCAGCCTAGGCGGGGTCACAGATACGCAGTATTTT.

The J gene is TRBJ2-7, the V gene TRBV30; 8 bases fit TRBD1. Germline loops: CDR1 GTSNPN, CDR2 SVGIG (reference sequence). The CDR3 is made up of 12 amino acids. Losses at the gene ends were 4 bases for V and 9 bases for J; bases not matched to a gene: 8. CDR3 sequence: CAWKGSGGGQYF. The CDR3 nucleotides read TGTGCCTGGAAGGGGTCAGGGGGCGGGCAGTACTTC.

V and J are TRBV9 and TRBJ2-2, with a possible D match to TRBD2 (6 bases). The CDR3 is 18 residues long. Germline V gene lookup returns CDR1 SGDLS and CDR2 YYNGEE. Trimming took off 0 bases at V and 1 base at J, with 16 bases between the two ends. CDR3 amino acids: CASSVGGSWRENTGELFF. The CDR3 DNA is TGTGCCAGCAGCGTAGGAGGCTCGTGGCGGGAGAACACCGGGGAGCTGTTTTTT.

The genes are TRBV10-1 and TRBJ2-1, with D possibly being TRBD2 (5 bases). Per germline, CDR1 WNHNN and CDR2 SYGVQD (reference sequence). Trimming removed 6 bases from V and 3 bases from J, with 6 bases in between. The CDR3 covers 12 residues. CDR3 sequence reads: CASSSGYNEQFF. Here the CDR3 DNA reads TGCGCCAGCAGCAGCGGCTACAATGAGCAGTTCTTC.

The gene calls are TRBV27 and TRBJ2-3; D is perhaps TRBD2 (6 bases). CDR1 and CDR2 from the germline V gene are MNHEY and SMNVEV (reference sequence). The CDR3 has 14 residues. The V end was cut by 6 bases, the J end by 2 bases, with 12 bases between. CDR3 region: CASRRGLPTDTQYF. The CDR3, as DNA: TGTGCCAGCAGAAGGGGACTCCCCACAGATACGCAGTATTTT.

The rearrangement uses TRBV12-5 and TRBJ2-5; the match to TRBD2 covers 9 bases. Unmatched junction bases numbered 8, after V lost 10 bases and J lost 5 bases. Germline V CDR1 and CDR2: LGHNT, FRNRAP. The CDR3 totals 13 residues. This CDR3 is CATSVAGVETQYF. In nucleotides, the CDR3 is TGTGCTACAAGCGTAGCGGGAGTGGAGACCCAGTACTTC.

V is TRBV5-5 and J is TRBJ1-2, with 8 bases that match TRBD1. V shed 4 bases and J 6 bases; nucleotides not matched to a gene: 8. The germline CDR1 and CDR2 sequences are SGHKS and YYEKEE (reference sequence). The CDR3 sequence is 14 residues long. For the CDR3, the DNA is TGTGCCAGCAGCATCCAAGGACAGGGTGATGGCTACACCTTC. Translated: CASSIQGQGDGYTF. The complete variable domain, with remaining parts taken from reference TRBV5-5 and TRBJ1-2, reads DAGVTQSPTHLIKTRGQQVTLRCSPISGHKSVSWYQQVLGQGPQFIFQYYEKEERGRGNFPDRFSARQFPNYSSELNVNALLLGDSALYLCASSIQGQGDGYTFGSGTRLTVV.

The chain has TRBV25-1 and TRBJ1-1, with 7 bases identical to TRBD1. The V gene end was trimmed by 4 bases and the J gene end by 1 base; junction bases not matched to a gene: 6. Per germline, CDR1 MGHDK and CDR2 SYGVNS. The CDR3 sequence is 15 residues long. This CDR3 is CASSGSRTGNTEAFF. Written as DNA, the CDR3 is TGTGCCAGCAGTGGCAGTCGGACAGGGAACACTGAAGCTTTCTTT.

This clone was observed once. The DNA of the CDR3 is TGTGCCAGCAGCTTGCCGGGGGGGACCCAGTACTTC. This translates into CASSLPGGTQYF. The chain is built from TRBV11-3 and TRBJ2-5; TRBD2 agrees at 7 bases. V lost 3 bases, J lost 7 bases, and 2 bases stayed unmatched. CDR3 length equals 12 residues. Germline CDR1 is SGHNT and CDR2 is YENEEA.

The chain combines TRBV9 with TRBJ2-3, with 9 bases lining up with TRBD1. Germline CDR1 reads SGDLS; CDR2 reads YYNGEE. The CDR3 is made up of 15 amino acids. With V trimmed by 3 bases and J by 0 bases, 2 bases remained unmatched. CDR3 loop: CASSAGQGSTDTQYF. CDR3 nucleotide sequence: TGTGCCAGCAGCGCAGGACAGGGGAGCACAGATACGCAGTATTTT. Together with reference TRBV9 and TRBJ2-3, the CDR3 gives the full variable domain: DSGVTQTPKHLITATGQRVTLRCSPRSGDLSVYWYQQSLDQGLQFLIQYYNGEERAKGNILERFSAQQFPDLHSELNLSSLELGDSALYFCASSAGQGSTDTQYFGPGTRLTVL.

The chain uses TRBV27 and TRBJ2-3; 11 nucleotides align to TRBD1. CDR1 is MNHEY, CDR2 SMNVEV, per germline (reference sequence). Germline trimming cut 1 base from V and 4 bases from J; bases unmatched to any gene: 7. The length of the CDR3 is 17 residues. The CDR3 sequence: CASSLFRPGQGADTQYF. In DNA form, the CDR3 reads TGTGCCAGCAGTTTATTCCGACCGGGACAGGGGGCAGATACGCAGTATTTT.

The V gene is TRBV29-1, the J gene TRBJ2-3; 10 nucleotides agree with TRBD2. Germline trimming cut 5 bases from V and 2 bases from J; bases unmatched to any gene: 4. CDR3 length: 14 residues. The V gene's germline CDR1 is SQVTM and CDR2 ANQGSEA. Here the CDR3 DNA reads TGCAGCGTTCTAGCGGGAGCGACCACAGATACGCAGTATTTT. It codes for CSVLAGATTDTQYF.